The clone carrying this T cell receptor (beta chain) has a handful of counts. Its antigen is currently unknown. The sample originates from a study of cytomegalovirus exposure and HLA in healthy donors. Study at large: As released early, the data held 75 million to 90 million unique TCRs from HLA-typed donors. Overall study results and limits: Follow-up analysis later connected one missense variant in DCLRE1C with trimming of TCR beta V- and J-genes. Common viral pathogens seemed, in a later analysis, to connect with several of the most significant clusters.

The V end was cut by 4 bases, the J end by 8 bases, with 20 bases between. This CDR3 has 15 amino acids. CDR1 and CDR2 from the germline V gene are MGHRA and YSYEKL. A multiplex PCR was run with 60 Vbeta primers and 13 Jbeta primers. Produced via immunoSEQ multiplex PCR; TCRdb's table is partial and in-frame only. The sample records more than 150,000 clones, approximately 84% being singletons. Material: PBMCs. This sequence originates from a woman between 40 and 50 years old in good health and CMV-seropositive. V gene TRBV4-1 combines with J gene TRBJ1-1; possible D gene TRBD1, 6 bases. CDR3 DNA sequence: TGCGCCAGCAGCCGGCAACTACAGGGAAGGTGGGAAGCTTTCTTT. This encodes CASSRQLQGRWEAFF.